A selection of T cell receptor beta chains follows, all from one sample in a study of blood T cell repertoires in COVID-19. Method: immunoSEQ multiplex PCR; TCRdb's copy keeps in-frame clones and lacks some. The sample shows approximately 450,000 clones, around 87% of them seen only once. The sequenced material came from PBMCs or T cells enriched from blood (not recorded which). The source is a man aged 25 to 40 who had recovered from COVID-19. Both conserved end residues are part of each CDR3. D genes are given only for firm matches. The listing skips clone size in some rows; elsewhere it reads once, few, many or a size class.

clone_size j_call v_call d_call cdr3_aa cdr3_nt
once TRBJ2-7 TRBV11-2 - CASSSQGYEQYF TGTGCCAGCAGCTCACAGGGTTACGAGCAGTACTTC
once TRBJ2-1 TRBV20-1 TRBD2 CSASSGREMNEQFF TGCAGTGCCAGTAGCGGGAGGGAGATGAATGAGCAGTTCTTC
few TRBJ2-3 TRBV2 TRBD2 CASSRLAGSTDTQYF TGTGCCAGCAGCAGACTAGCGGGAAGCACAGATACGCAGTATTTT
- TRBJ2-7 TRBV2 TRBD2 CASSEGLAGAGVDYEQYF TGTGCCAGCAGTGAAGGGCTAGCGGGAGCAGGGGTCGACTACGAGCAGTACTTC
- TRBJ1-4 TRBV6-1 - CASSEDPGGKLFF TGTGCCAGCAGTGAAGATCCGGGGGGAAAACTGTTTTTT
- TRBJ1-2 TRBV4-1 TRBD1 CASSRDRNVNYGYTF TGCGCCAGCAGCAGGGACAGAAACGTAAACTATGGCTACACCTTC
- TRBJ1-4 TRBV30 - CAWNSGVAEKLFF TGTGCCTGGAATTCAGGGGTGGCCGAAAAACTGTTTTTT
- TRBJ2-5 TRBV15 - CATRRDQGGGETQYF TGTGCCACCAGGAGGGACCAGGGAGGAGGAGAGACCCAGTACTTC
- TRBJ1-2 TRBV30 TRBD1 CACSRRTGGNYGYTF TGTGCCTGTTCTCGTCGGACAGGGGGAAACTATGGCTACACCTTC
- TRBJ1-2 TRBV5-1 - CASSQGSRGGGYTF TGCGCCAGCAGCCAAGGGAGTAGGGGAGGTGGCTACACCTTC
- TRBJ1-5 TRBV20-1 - CSASGVYSNQPQHF TGCAGTGCTAGTGGTGTTTATAGCAATCAGCCCCAGCATTTT
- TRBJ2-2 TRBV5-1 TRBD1 CASRNPGGIWTGELFF TGCGCCAGCAGAAACCCAGGGGGCATATGGACCGGGGAGCTGTTTTTT
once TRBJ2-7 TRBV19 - CASSRDNTYEQYF TGTGCCAGTAGTAGGGACAACACCTACGAGCAGTACTTC
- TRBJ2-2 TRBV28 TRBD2 CASSQAGVNTGELFF TGTGCCAGCAGTCAAGCGGGAGTCAACACCGGGGAGCTGTTTTTT
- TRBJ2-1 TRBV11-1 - CASSLGRGAYNEQFF TGTGCCAGCAGCTTAGGCAGGGGGGCCTACAATGAGCAGTTCTTC
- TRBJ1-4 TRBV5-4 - CASSLWQANEKLFF TGTGCCAGCAGCTTATGGCAGGCTAATGAAAAACTGTTTTTT
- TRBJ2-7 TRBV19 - CASSGVGAYEQYF TGTGCCAGTAGTGGGGTCGGGGCCTACGAGCAGTACTTC
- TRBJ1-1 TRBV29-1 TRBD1 CSVRTGVRLGNTEAFF TGCAGCGTACGTACAGGGGTAAGGCTTGGGAACACTGAAGCTTTCTTT
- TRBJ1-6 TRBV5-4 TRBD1 CASRKTGESPLHF TGTGCCAGCAGAAAAACAGGGGAATCACCCCTCCACTTT
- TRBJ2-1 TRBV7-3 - CASSSPPQGGNEQFF TGTGCCAGCAGCTCGCCTCCACAGGGTGGCAATGAGCAGTTCTTC
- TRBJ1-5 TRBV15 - CATSRAGNQPQHF TGTGCCACCAGCAGAGCTGGCAATCAGCCCCAGCATTTT
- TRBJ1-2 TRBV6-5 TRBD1 CASRAGTGYGYTF TGTGCCAGCAGGGCCGGGACAGGGTATGGCTACACCTTC
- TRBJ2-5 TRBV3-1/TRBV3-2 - CASSPRTSWETQYF TGTGCCAGCAGCCCCCGAACTAGTTGGGAGACCCAGTACTTC
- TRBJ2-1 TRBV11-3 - CASSLGSSSNEQFF TGTGCCAGCAGCTTAGGATCTAGCTCAAATGAGCAGTTCTTC
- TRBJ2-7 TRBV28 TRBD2 CASSLTGRTEQYF TGTGCCAGCAGTTTGACCGGGAGGACGGAGCAGTACTTC
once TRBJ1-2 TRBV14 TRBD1 CASSQLRQGGASYTF TGTGCCAGCAGCCAACTCCGACAGGGGGGCGCAAGCTACACCTTC
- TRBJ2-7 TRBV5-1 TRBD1 CASSPEGQGFSYEQYF TGCGCCAGCAGCCCGGAAGGACAGGGGTTCTCCTACGAGCAGTACTTC
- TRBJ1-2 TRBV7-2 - CASSYHRVGYGYTF TGTGCCAGCAGCTACCACAGGGTCGGCTATGGCTACACCTTC
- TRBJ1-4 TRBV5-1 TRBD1 CATRTGTGNEKLFF TGCGCCACCAGAACTGGGACAGGGAACGAAAAACTGTTTTTT
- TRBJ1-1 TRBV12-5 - CASGLVHRLNTEAFF TGTGCTAGTGGTTTGGTCCACAGGCTGAACACTGAAGCTTTCTTT
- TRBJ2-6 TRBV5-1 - CASSSWGTSPSSGANVLTF TGCGCCAGCAGCTCTTGGGGGACATCCCCGAGCTCTGGGGCCAACGTCCTGACTTTC
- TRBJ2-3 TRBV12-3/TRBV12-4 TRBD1 CASRQGATDTQYF TGTGCCAGCAGACAGGGGGCCACAGATACGCAGTATTTT
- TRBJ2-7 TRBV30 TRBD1 CAWRTWGTGGSPHEQYF TGTGCCTGGAGGACGTGGGGGACAGGGGGCTCTCCCCACGAGCAGTACTTC
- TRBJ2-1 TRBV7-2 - CASSLFSASSYNEQFF TGTGCCAGCAGCTTATTTAGCGCGAGCTCCTACAATGAGCAGTTCTTC